One and the same sample provided the 29 T cell receptor beta chains below, sequenced in a study of neurological immune-mediated disorders. TCRdb re-called the 5' RACE reads with MiXCR, one entry per CDR3 protein. The table has tens of thousands of distinct CDR3 sequences, roughly 18% seen once. Sequencing input: PBMCs. These receptors all come from a woman between 35 and 50 years old in good health.

This clonotype occurred a few times. V usage is TRBV6-1 and J usage is TRBJ1-3; perhaps TRBD1 as D (5 bases). CDR3 length equals 16 residues. Trimming removed 6 bases at V and 4 bases at J, with 19 bases between. Germline V CDR1 and CDR2: MNHNS, SASEGT. The CDR3 region is CASSRDGTSAGNTIYF. The CDR3 DNA follows: TGTGCCAGCAGCCGGGACGGAACCTCCGCGGGAAACACCATATATTTT.

In this sample, this clonotype turned up many times. The rearrangement joins TRBV9 to TRBJ1-6; D remains unclear. Germline CDR1 is SGDLS and CDR2 is YYNGEE. The V end was cut by 3 bases, the J end by 8 bases, with 12 bases between. CDR3 size: 14 residues. The DNA for the CDR3 is TGTGCCAGCAGCGCAAACCCCCTCGATTCACCCCTCCACTTT. This gives the protein CASSANPLDSPLHF.

Concerning this clonotype itself: A much larger clone differs by one base, so this may be a read error. The chain couples TRBV30 to TRBJ2-1, with D uncertain. The CDR3 loop spans 11 amino acids. Germline lookup yields CDR1 GTSNPN and CDR2 SVGIG (reference sequence). The CDR3 nucleotides read TGTGCCTGGAGAGACCAGCCTATATGGCTCTTC. It codes for CAWRDQPIWLF.

This clonotype was recorded at least ten times. The chain recombines TRBV20-1 with TRBJ2-2; 10 bases align to TRBD2. This CDR3 contains 15 residues. V was pared by 2 bases and J by 3 bases, with 3 bases of the junction left unmatched. Germline V gene lookup returns CDR1 DFQATT and CDR2 SNEGSKA (reference sequence). CDR3 in amino acids: CSARKLAGDTGELFF. DNA of the CDR3: TGCAGTGCTAGAAAGCTAGCGGGGGACACCGGGGAGCTGTTTTTT.

This clonotype was observed many times. The rearrangement links TRBV4-3 to TRBJ1-5; D remains ambiguous. CDR1 and CDR2 from the germline V gene are LGHNA and YSLEER. V dropped 0 bases and J dropped 7 bases, with 7 bases sitting between them. This CDR3 has 13 amino acids. CDR3 DNA sequence: TGCGCCAGCAGCCAAGATCGAAGACAGCCCCAGCATTTT. Residues: CASSQDRRQPQHF.

This clonotype was detected many times. The chain combines TRBV7-3 with TRBJ2-2, with D unclear. V shed 2 bases and J shed 8 bases, with 9 bases lying between them. Germline CDR1 and CDR2: SGHTA and FQGTGA. CDR3 length equals 13 residues. CDR3 residues: CASSLLPAGELFF. CDR3 DNA sequence: TGTGCCAGCAGCTTACTCCCCGCAGGGGAGCTGTTTTTT.

This clonotype was seen at least ten times. This sequence joins TRBV20-1 and TRBJ1-2, with D tentatively TRBD1 (6 bases). This CDR3 is 15 amino acids long. The V end was cut by 4 bases, the J end by 8 bases, with 23 bases between. In germline, CDR1 is DFQATT, CDR2 SNEGSKA (reference sequence). This chain's CDR3 is CSAMGDSTGQGGYTF. CDR3 coding DNA: TGCAGTGCTATGGGAGACTCGACAGGTCAAGGCGGCTACACCTTC.

V is TRBV7-9 and J is TRBJ2-3, with unresolved D. Trimming stripped 1 base from V and 5 bases from J, with 16 bases between. CDR1 and CDR2 (germline): SEHNR, FQNEAQ (reference sequence). This CDR3 is built from 16 residues. The CDR3 nucleotides are TGTGCCAGCAGCTTAGTCGACGCCAAGGAACGAGATACGCAGTATTTT. Amino acids: CASSLVDAKERDTQYF.

This clonotype was counted only a few times. The chain is built from TRBV12-3 or TRBV12-4 and TRBJ1-2, with 9 bases lining up with TRBD1. This CDR3 is built from 14 residues. V dropped 6 bases and J dropped 3; count of bases not matched to a gene: 5. Here the CDR3 reads CASSRGQGHYGYTF. CDR3 DNA sequence: TGTGCCAGCAGCCGGGGACAGGGACACTATGGCTACACCTTC.

Many counts were recorded for this clonotype. This chain joins TRBV5-1 and TRBJ2-3; TRBD1 or TRBD2 may be the D gene (5 bases each). V shed 7 bases and J shed 7 bases, with 28 bases lying between them. This CDR3 is 17 amino acids long. Per germline, CDR1 SGHRS and CDR2 YFSETQ. The CDR3 loop is CASAILGVADGANTQYF. The CDR3 coding sequence is TGCGCCAGCGCCATATTGGGGGTGGCAGATGGTGCGAATACGCAGTATTTT.

In its sample, this clonotype was seen many times. The chain has TRBV6-5 and TRBJ2-3, with 15 bases aligning to TRBD2. The CDR3 covers 17 residues. V lost 4 bases to trimming and J lost 4 bases; unmatched junction nucleotides: 6. Germline V gene lookup returns CDR1 MNHEY and CDR2 SVGAGI. This CDR3 reads CASSFGLAGGPPDTQYF. In nucleotides, the CDR3 is TGTGCCAGCAGTTTCGGACTAGCGGGGGGGCCCCCAGATACGCAGTATTTT.

This clonotype was recorded many times. The chain is built from TRBV29-1 and TRBJ2-3; no definite D call. The germline V gene encodes CDR1 SQVTM and CDR2 ANQGSEA. The CDR3 is 11 residues long. Trimming took 2 bases from V and 6 from J, leaving 6 bases between them. Here the CDR3 reads CSVERDDTQYF. The CDR3 DNA follows: TGCAGCGTTGAAAGGGATGATACGCAGTATTTT.

This clonotype was picked up many times. The chain uses TRBV3-1 and TRBJ2-3, with D unclear. V dropped 4 bases and J dropped 4 bases, with 9 bases sitting between them. Germline V gene data show CDR1 as LGHDT and CDR2 as YNNKEL (reference sequence). The CDR3 has 13 residues. CDR3 amino acids: CASSPVNADTQYF. The CDR3 coding sequence is TGTGCCAGCAGCCCCGTAAACGCAGATACGCAGTATTTT.

This chain joins TRBV5-1 and TRBJ1-1; D remains ambiguous. CDR3 length: 14 amino acids. Germline CDR1 and CDR2: SGHRS and YFSETQ. V lost 0 bases and J 4 bases, leaving 10 bases between the germline ends. The CDR3 DNA is TGCGCCAGCAGCTTGGTGGGTGGGGTCACTGAAGCTTTCTTT. This gives the protein CASSLVGGVTEAFF.

This clonotype was recorded many times. The chain uses TRBV4-1 and TRBJ1-2; D is uncertain. Germline V gene data show CDR1 as MGHRA and CDR2 as YSYEKL. The CDR3 contains 14 residues. Trimming shortened V by 1 base and J by 5 bases, and 11 bases separated the two germline ends. CDR3 nucleotides: TGCGCCAGCAGCCAAGTGGCCAGCAAATATGGCTACACCTTC. This gives the protein CASSQVASKYGYTF.

This clonotype turned up a few times. The chain carries TRBV7-2 and TRBJ2-3; D gene ambiguous. Germline lookup yields CDR1 SGHTA and CDR2 FQGNSA. Trimming removed 5 bases at V and 10 bases at J, with 13 bases between. This CDR3 region has 12 residues. The CDR3 loop reads CASSRAGLAQYF. In DNA form, the CDR3 reads TGTGCCAGCAGCCGGGCCGGCCTAGCGCAGTATTTT.

This clonotype was found many times. J is TRBJ2-7 and V is TRBV10-2, with 7 positions matching TRBD1. This CDR3 has 13 residues. V shed 7 bases and J 2 bases; nucleotides not matched to a gene: 5. CDR1 and CDR2 from the germline V gene are WSHSY and SAAADI. CDR3: CASKLGTAYEQYV. The CDR3 nucleotides are TGCGCCAGCAAGTTAGGGACAGCCTACGAGCAGTACGTC.

The rearrangement links TRBV19 to TRBJ2-1, with D maybe TRBD2 (6 bases). The CDR3 loop spans 15 amino acids. Germline CDR1 reads LNHDA; CDR2 reads SQIVND (reference sequence). Trimming removed 3 bases from V and 7 bases from J, with 16 bases in between. CDR3 region: CASSMSSAGRNEQFF. The CDR3 DNA sequence: TGTGCCAGTAGTATGTCAAGCGCGGGGCGGAATGAGCAGTTCTTC.

The sample holds many counts of this clonotype. This rearrangement joins TRBV5-5 to TRBJ2-7, with D possibly called TRBD1 or TRBD2 (5 bases each). Looked up from germline, CDR1 is SGHKS and CDR2 is YYEKEE (reference sequence). V was clipped by 3 bases and J by 6 bases, with 16 bases between them. The CDR3 contains 14 residues. The CDR3 spells CASSYGGQTSEQYV. The CDR3 bases are TGTGCCAGCAGCTACGGAGGACAAACTTCCGAGCAGTACGTC.

This clonotype was detected many times. V gene TRBV11-3 combines with J gene TRBJ2-5; 11 bases map to TRBD1. Germline assignment: CDR1 SGHNT and CDR2 YENEEA. V was clipped by 5 bases and J by 5 bases; unmatched bases: 7. This CDR3 comprises 15 residues. This CDR3 is CASSKRTGGDETQYF. The CDR3 DNA reads TGTGCCAGCAGCAAACGGACAGGGGGCGACGAGACCCAGTACTTC.

The table lists this clonotype with many counts. J is TRBJ2-3 and V is TRBV12-5, with 7 bases lining up with TRBD2. Germline trimming cut 7 bases from V and 1 base from J; bases unmatched to any gene: 5. Germline V CDR1 and CDR2: LGHNT, FRNRAP. The CDR3 is 14 residues long. CDR3: CASASGAGTDTQYF. CDR3 bases: TGTGCTAGTGCCAGCGGGGCGGGCACAGATACGCAGTATTTT.

The V call is TRBV3-1, the J call TRBJ2-7; a possible D gene is TRBD2 (6 bases). Trimming shortened V by 1 base and J by 3 bases, and 10 bases separated the two germline ends. This CDR3 has 14 residues. Germline-derived CDR1 and CDR2 are LGHDT and YNNKEL (reference sequence). The CDR3 here is CASSQVAGSYEQYF. The CDR3 nucleotides read TGTGCCAGCAGCCAAGTTGCGGGAAGCTACGAGCAGTACTTC.

This clonotype was detected ten times or more. The chain recombines TRBV3-1 with TRBJ2-7; 8 nucleotides line up with TRBD1. The CDR3 has 15 amino acids. V shed 0 bases, J shed 5 bases, and the junction held 6 bases outside the gene matches. The germline V gene has CDR1 LGHDT and CDR2 YNNKEL (reference sequence). CDR3 amino acids: CASSQDGTGLDEQYF. The CDR3 bases are TGTGCCAGCAGCCAAGACGGGACAGGTCTTGACGAGCAGTACTTC.

This clonotype was seen repeatedly, ten times or more. The rearrangement links TRBV20-1 to TRBJ1-3, with 7 positions matching TRBD1. CDR1 is DFQATT, CDR2 SNEGSKA, per germline (reference sequence). The CDR3 is 16 amino acids. The junction had 10 bases not matched to a gene; V was cut back by 5 bases and J by 0 bases. This chain's CDR3 is CSAGGGTGDSGNTIYF. The CDR3 coding sequence is TGCAGTGCTGGGGGCGGTACAGGGGACTCTGGAAACACCATATATTTT.

This clonotype has a count of ten or more. The genes are TRBV20-1 and TRBJ1-1, with D possibly matching TRBD1 (5 bases). The CDR3 has 17 amino acids. The V end lost 0 bases, the J end lost 6 bases, and 23 bases lay between the germline ends. CDR1 and CDR2 (germline): DFQATT, SNEGSKA (reference sequence). The CDR3 loop reads CSARDEGREGRGAEAFF. The CDR3 DNA reads TGCAGTGCTAGAGACGAGGGAAGGGAAGGCCGGGGGGCTGAAGCTTTCTTT.

The table lists this clonotype with a few counts. The chain carries TRBV20-1 and TRBJ1-1, with D perhaps TRBD1 (5 bases). This CDR3 spans 14 amino acids. Germline V gives CDR1 DFQATT, CDR2 SNEGSKA (reference sequence). The CDR3 sequence is CSGGEGTLNTEAFF. The CDR3 DNA sequence: TGCAGCGGGGGGGAGGGGACTTTGAACACTGAAGCTTTCTTT.

This chain joins TRBV3-1 and TRBJ2-1; 11 nucleotides line up with TRBD2. V trimming: 4 bases; J trimming: 0 bases; junction bases outside the gene matches: 5. Germline assignment: CDR1 LGHDT and CDR2 YNNKEL (reference sequence). This CDR3 comprises 17 residues. The CDR3 DNA reads as TGTGCCAGCAGCCCTATAGCGGGAGGGCCCTCCTACAATGAGCAGTTCTTC. This translates into CASSPIAGGPSYNEQFF.

This clonotype has at least ten counts. V is TRBV3-1 and J is TRBJ2-1; no clear D. The CDR3 consists of 13 residues. The germline V gene encodes CDR1 LGHDT and CDR2 YNNKEL (reference sequence). V was cut by 0 bases and J by 10 bases, with 10 bases left in between. The CDR3, as DNA: TGTGCCAGCAGCCAAGAACTCCCTAGGGAGCAGTTCTTC. Translation gives CASSQELPREQFF.

The DNA for the CDR3 is TGCAGTGCTAGAGGGACAGGGGCTCATGAGCAGTTCTTC. Protein: CSARGTGAHEQFF. The chain uses TRBV20-1 and TRBJ2-1, with TRBD1 matching 9 bases. Germline CDR1 reads DFQATT; CDR2 reads SNEGSKA (reference sequence). V was pared by 1 base and J by 8 bases, with 3 bases of the junction left unmatched. The CDR3 runs to 13 residues.